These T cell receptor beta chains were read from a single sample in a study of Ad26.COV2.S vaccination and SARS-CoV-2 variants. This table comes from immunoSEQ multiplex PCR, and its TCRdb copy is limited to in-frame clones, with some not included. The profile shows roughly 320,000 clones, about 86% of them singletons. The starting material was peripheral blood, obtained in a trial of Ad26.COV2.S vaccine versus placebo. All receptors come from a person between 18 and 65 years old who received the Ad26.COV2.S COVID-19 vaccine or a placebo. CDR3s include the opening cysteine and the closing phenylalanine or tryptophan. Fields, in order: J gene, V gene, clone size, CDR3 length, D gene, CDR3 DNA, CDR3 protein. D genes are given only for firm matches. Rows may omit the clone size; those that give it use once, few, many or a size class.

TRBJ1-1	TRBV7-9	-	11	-	TGTGCCAGCAGCACTCGGGGTCAAGCTTTCTTT	CASSTRGQAFF
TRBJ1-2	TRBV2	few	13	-	TGTGCCAGCAGTGATCTGGGGTTGTATGGCTACACCTTC	CASSDLGLYGYTF
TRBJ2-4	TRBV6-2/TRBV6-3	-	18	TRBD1	TGTGCCAGCAGTTACGGGGGAAAGGGGGCTCTAGCCAAAAACATTCAGTACTTC	CASSYGGKGALAKNIQYF
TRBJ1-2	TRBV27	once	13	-	TGTGCCAGCAGTTCGGCAGATTCCAGAGGCTACACCTTC	CASSSADSRGYTF
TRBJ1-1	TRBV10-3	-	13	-	TGTGCCATGACCTCAGAAACTCACACTGAAGCTTTCTTT	CAMTSETHTEAFF
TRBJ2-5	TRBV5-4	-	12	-	TGTGCCAGCAGCTTGGGCCAAGAGACCCAGTACTTC	CASSLGQETQYF
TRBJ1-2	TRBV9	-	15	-	TGTGCCAGCAGCGTAGCCGGGGCCCTAAACTATGGCTACACCTTC	CASSVAGALNYGYTF
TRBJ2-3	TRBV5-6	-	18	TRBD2	TGTGCCAGCAGCTTTAGGACTAGCGGGGACCCCCTTGGGCACACGCAGTATTTT	CASSFRTSGDPLGHTQYF
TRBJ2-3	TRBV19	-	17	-	TGTGCCAGTAGTATACCCGGAGTTATGGCGGGCACAGATACGCAGTATTTT	CASSIPGVMAGTDTQYF
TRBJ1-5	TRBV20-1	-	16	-	TGCAGTGCTAGTCCGGGGGCTGATGTAAACAATCAGCCCCAGCATTTT	CSASPGADVNNQPQHF
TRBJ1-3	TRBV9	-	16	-	TGTGCCAGCAGCGTAGCCGAAGGGATCTCTGGAAACACCATATATTTT	CASSVAEGISGNTIYF
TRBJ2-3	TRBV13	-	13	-	TGTGCCAGCAGCTTAGGAGACGCAGATACGCAGTATTTT	CASSLGDADTQYF
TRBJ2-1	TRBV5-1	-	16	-	TGCGCCAGCAGCTTGGGGCCCAGTCCAGGCGTTAATGAGCAGTTCTTC	CASSLGPSPGVNEQFF
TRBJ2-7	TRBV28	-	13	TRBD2	TGTGCCAGCAGCAGCGGGAGCGCCTACGAGCAGTACTTC	CASSSGSAYEQYF
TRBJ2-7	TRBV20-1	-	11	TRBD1	TGCAGTGCGTTACGACAGGGAATACAGTACTTC	CSALRQGIQYF
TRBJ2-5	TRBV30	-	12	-	TGTGCCTGGACCAGGAACCAAGAGACCCAGTACTTC	CAWTRNQETQYF
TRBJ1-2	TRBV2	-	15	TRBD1	TGTGCCAGCAGAGAAAACAGGGGCGGATTGGGTGGCTACACCTTC	CASRENRGGLGGYTF
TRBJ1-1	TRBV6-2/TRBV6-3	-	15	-	TGTGCCAGCAGCCTACCAGGAGTACTGAACACTGAAGCTTTCTTT	CASSLPGVLNTEAFF
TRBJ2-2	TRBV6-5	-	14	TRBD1	TGTGCCAGCAGTTCCACCTTGACAGGGATCGAGCTGTTTTTT	CASSSTLTGIELFF
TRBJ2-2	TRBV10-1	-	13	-	TGCGCCAGCCCCACAGCGAACACCGGGGAGCTGTTTTTT	CASPTANTGELFF
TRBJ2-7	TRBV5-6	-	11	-	TGTGCCAGCAGCTTGAACTACGAGCAGTACTTC	CASSLNYEQYF
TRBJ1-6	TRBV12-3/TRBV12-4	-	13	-	TGTGCCAGCAGTTTAGGGCAGCATTCACCCCTCCACTTT	CASSLGQHSPLHF
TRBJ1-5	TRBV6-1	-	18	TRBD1	TGTGCCAGCAGTGCCCGGACAGGGGGAAACCCTAGCAATCAGCCCCAGCATTTT	CASSARTGGNPSNQPQHF
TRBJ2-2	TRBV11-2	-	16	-	TGTGCCAGCAGCTTAGATTCGGGGTACCACACCGGGGAGCTGTTTTTT	CASSLDSGYHTGELFF
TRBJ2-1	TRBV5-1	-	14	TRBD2	TGCGCCAGCAAGGCGGGGGGCGTGTACAATGAGCAGTTCTTC	CASKAGGVYNEQFF
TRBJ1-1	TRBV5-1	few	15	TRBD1	TGCGCCAGCAGCTTGGGGGACAGGGCGGGAGTGGAAGCTTTCTTT	CASSLGDRAGVEAFF
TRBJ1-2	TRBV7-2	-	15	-	TGTGCCAGCAGCTTAAGGGGTCAGAAGGGGAGCGGCTACACCTTC	CASSLRGQKGSGYTF
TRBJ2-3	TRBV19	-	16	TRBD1	TGTGCCAGTAGTTCCCGGGACAGGGGCGGTCCGGATACGCAGTATTTT	CASSSRDRGGPDTQYF
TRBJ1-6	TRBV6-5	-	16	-	TGTGCCAGCAGTTACCGCTCGTTGTACGGGGATTCACCCCTCCACTTT	CASSYRSLYGDSPLHF
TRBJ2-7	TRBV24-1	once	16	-	TGTGCCACCAGTGATTCCCAGGAACCCGGTCGCTACGAGCAGTACTTC	CATSDSQEPGRYEQYF
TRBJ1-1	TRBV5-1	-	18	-	TGCGCCAGCAGCCCGGGGAGAGGGACACAGCGGTTGCGGACTGAAGCTTTCTTT	CASSPGRGTQRLRTEAFF
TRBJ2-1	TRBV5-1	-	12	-	TGCGCCAGCAGCCCACCGGGCAATGAGCAGTTCTTC	CASSPPGNEQFF
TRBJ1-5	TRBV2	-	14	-	TGTGCCAGCAGTGATTGGTTTAACAATCAGCCCCAGCATTTT	CASSDWFNNQPQHF
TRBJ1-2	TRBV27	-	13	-	TGTGCCAGCAGTTTAGGGGAAAAAGGGGGCTACACCTTC	CASSLGEKGGYTF
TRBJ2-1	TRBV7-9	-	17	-	TGTGCCAGCAGCTTAGGAGAGTGGCTAGCAGGTTACAATGAGCAGTTCTTC	CASSLGEWLAGYNEQFF
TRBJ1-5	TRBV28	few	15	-	TGTGCCAGCAGTTTAGGCACGGCAGCAAATCAGCCCCAGCATTTT	CASSLGTAANQPQHF
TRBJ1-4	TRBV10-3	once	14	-	TGTGCCATCAGTGATGGGGAGGGAAATGAAAAACTGTTTTTT	CAISDGEGNEKLFF